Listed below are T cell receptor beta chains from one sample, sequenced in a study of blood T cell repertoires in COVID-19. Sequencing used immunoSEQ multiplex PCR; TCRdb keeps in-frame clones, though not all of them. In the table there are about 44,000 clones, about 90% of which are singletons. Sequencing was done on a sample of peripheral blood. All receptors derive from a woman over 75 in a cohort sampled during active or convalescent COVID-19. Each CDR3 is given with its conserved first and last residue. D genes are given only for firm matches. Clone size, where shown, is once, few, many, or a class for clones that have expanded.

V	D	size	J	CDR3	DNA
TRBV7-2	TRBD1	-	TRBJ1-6	CASSTPGQGGSPLHF	TGTGCCAGCAGCACCCCAGGACAGGGCGGGTCACCCCTCCACTTT
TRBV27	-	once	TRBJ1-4	CASRLGGIATNEKLFF	TGTGCCAGCAGACTAGGCGGGATTGCAACTAATGAAAAACTGTTTTTT
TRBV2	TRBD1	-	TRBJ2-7	CASNTDRTYEQYF	TGTGCCAGCAACACGGACAGGACCTACGAGCAGTACTTC
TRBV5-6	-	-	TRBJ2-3	CASSLLTGPITDTQYF	TGTGCCAGCAGCCTTCTAACAGGGCCTATCACAGATACGCAGTATTTT
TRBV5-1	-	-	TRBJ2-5	CASSLAAGLGQETQYF	TGCGCCAGCAGCTTGGCGGCGGGTTTGGGGCAAGAGACCCAGTACTTC
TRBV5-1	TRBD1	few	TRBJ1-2	CASSLPGTVDGYTF	TGCGCCAGCAGCCTTCCCGGGACAGTGGACGGCTACACCTTC
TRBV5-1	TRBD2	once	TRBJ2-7	CASSFGGAHYEQYF	TGCGCCAGCAGCTTCGGGGGGGCCCACTACGAGCAGTACTTC
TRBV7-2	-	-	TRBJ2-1	CASSSNVAGHNEQFF	TGTGCCAGCAGCTCTAACGTCGCGGGGCACAATGAGCAGTTCTTC
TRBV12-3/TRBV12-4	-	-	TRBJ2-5	CASSDGPAGTQYF	TGTGCCAGCAGTGATGGCCCCGCGGGCACCCAGTACTTC
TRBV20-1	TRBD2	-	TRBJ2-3	CSASGERENTDTQYF	TGCAGTGCTAGTGGAGAGCGGGAGAACACAGATACGCAGTATTTT
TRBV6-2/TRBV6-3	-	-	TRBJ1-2	CASSLTGNYGYTF	TGTGCCAGCAGTCTCACAGGGAATTATGGCTACACCTTC
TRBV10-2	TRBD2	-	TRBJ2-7	CASSLSSGSHEQYF	TGCGCCAGCAGCCTTTCTAGCGGGTCCCACGAGCAGTACTTC
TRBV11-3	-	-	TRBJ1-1	CASSDGHRNMNTEAFF	TGTGCCAGCAGCGACGGACACCGGAACATGAACACTGAAGCTTTCTTT